This T cell receptor beta chain appears in the sequencing data of a study of T cells in Graves' hyperthyroidism and ophthalmopathy (dated by TCRdb to about 2019). A note on the overall study: Peripheral blood was collected at initial diagnosis, before any treatment. Prospective prediction of ophthalmopathy was tested in an independent validation cohort consisting of 18 hyperthyroidism patients and some 17 patients who later progressed to ophthalmopathy. TCR V-J signatures able to tell the groups apart were searched for in a discovery cohort of 95 to 100 patients, of whom approximately 40 had Graves' ophthalmopathy and more than 55 had stable Graves' hyperthyroidism. After blood sampling, hyperthyroidism patients were treated with methimazole at a starting dose of 30 mg daily, and ophthalmopathy patients were treated with high-dose intravenous methylprednisolone. In six Graves' hyperthyroidism patients, the study also compared T-cell repertoires from thyroid tissue with T-cell repertoires from blood. The roughly 91 discovery patients were randomly divided into training and test sets at a 7:3 ratio. According to the paper, TCR Vbeta CDR3 sequencing was carried out on 135 peripheral blood samples, which came from about 45 ophthalmopathy, around 75 hyperthyroidism and approximately 17 progressor patients. What the study reported, not specific to this receptor: During validation, the model predicted progression to ophthalmopathy a median of around 7 months ahead of onset, with more than 60% sensitivity and 72% to 80% specificity. Sample size was not statistically predetermined, and investigators were not blinded to group allocation. In cross-validation, a model built on a 13 V-J signature told ophthalmopathy apart from stable hyperthyroidism with approximately 90% sensitivity and roughly 83% specificity, and in testing the same model reached 80%/75%. Blood samples also contained most of the expanded thyroid clonotypes (frequency above 0.001), which suggests that blood repertoires may reflect thyroid immune responses.

Graves' hyperthyroidism was defined as stable when no progression to ophthalmopathy occurred over 18 months of follow-up. The hyperthyroidism patients were between 18 and 65 years old and newly diagnosed, with a disease duration of less than 2 months. Exclusion was applied to patients with uncontrolled infections, other autoimmune diseases, pregnancy or lactation. Diagnoses were based on clinical symptoms, serum thyroxine and TRAb, thyroid ultrasound and orbital computed tomography. PBMCs were separated from 10 ml of fresh peripheral blood using Ficoll-Paque density gradient centrifugation. Total RNA was extracted with Trizol reagent, and quality was checked on an Agilent 2100 Bioanalyzer. The TCR beta CDR3 regions were amplified from the RNA transcripts. The TCR CDR3 was subjected to a first round of RT-PCR using the HTBI primer set and the Qiagen OneStep RT-PCR kit. A second multiplex PCR round built the libraries, followed by size selection and purification. Libraries were sequenced paired-end with 100 bp reads on an Illumina HiSeq2000. The study's processing was this. Raw data were processed with SOAPnuke, discarding reads with adapters, uncalled bases, mean Phred below 15, or no exact constant-primer or identifier match. COPE v1.2.5 was used to merge high-quality paired reads, and clonotypes were defined as unique nucleotide sequences. MiTCR v1.1 was used to align clonotypes to the IMGT TRBV, TRBD and TRBJ reference segments. The analysis was restricted to V-J combinations with a frequency above 0.0001, which together covered roughly 99% of the repertoires. A TCS score was defined as the ratio between F50 (clonal expansion) and ExV (chaos), using BLOSUM62-based TCRdist between CDR3 peptides within each V-J. Welch's t-statistics and random forest reduced around 520 V-J features to under 15, which were used in a naive Bayes classifier (R e1071). Through fastp at Q25 and MiXCR, TCRdb rebuilt clones from the public reads, retaining in-frame beta chains. Here each entry gathers all rows of one CDR3 protein and keeps the most common genes and DNA. The V and J calls and clone size come from TCRdb's table, not from the authors' own analysis. This sample is represented by under 400,000 distinct CDR3 sequences; 21% of them were singletons. The top ten clonotypes cover over 40% of the sample.

Regarding this clonotype: The antigen it recognizes is unknown. Base qualities are not recorded, but no much larger clone differs from it by a single base.

The junction shows trimming of 2 bases on V and 2 bases on J, plus 17 bases between the germline ends. From its cysteine to its phenylalanine, the CDR3 spans 17 amino acids. Just CDR3 DNA is preserved here, 51 bases in frame from base 1. CDR1 and CDR2 are drawn from the germline V gene: SGHDN, FVKESK. Recombination linked TRBV14 to TRBJ2-3; TRBD2 might be the D gene, on 6 matching bases. Sequencing was carried out using blood. The sequence came from a woman aged 45-59 years with Graves' hyperthyroidism. The CDR3 region has the sequence CASSQRGGVRSTDTQYF. The DNA reads TGTGCCAGCAGCCAACGGGGCGGGGTGAGATCCACAGATACGCAGTATTTT. With all but the CDR3 taken from the reference TRBV14 and TRBJ2-3 genes, the full variable domain is: EAGVTQFPSHSVIEKGQTVTLRCDPISGHDNLYWYRRVMGKEIKFLLHFVKESKQDESGMPNNRFLAERTGGTYSTLKVQPAELEDSGVYFCASSQRGGVRSTDTQYFGPGTRLTVL.